What follows are 18 T cell receptor beta chains derived from one specimen sequenced in a study of early T cells in non-severe SARS-CoV-2 infection. TCRdb reprocessed the 5' RACE reads with MiXCR, giving one entry per CDR3 protein. The data show about 64,000 distinct CDR3 sequences, with 20% to 25% seen just once and 15% to 20% held by the top ten. Sequenced material: whole blood, taken at baseline. These TCRs come from an adult who was a healthcare worker with PCR-confirmed SARS-CoV-2 infection or an uninfected control (not recorded which).

This sequence joins TRBV7-9 and TRBJ2-1; 13 bases line up with TRBD2. Trimming cost V 1 base and J 6 bases; bases outside gene matches: 0. From germline, CDR1 is SEHNR and CDR2 FQNEAQ (reference sequence). This CDR3 has 15 amino acids. The CDR3 nucleotides are TGTGCCAGCAGCTTAGGGACTAGCGGGAGCAATGAGCAGTTCTTC. Translated: CASSLGTSGSNEQFF.

This chain connects TRBV29-1 to TRBJ2-2; D may be TRBD1 (6 bases). Trimming removed 5 bases at V and 2 bases at J, with 12 bases between. The CDR3 spans 14 residues. CDR1 SQVTM and CDR2 ANQGSEA come from the germline V gene. In nucleotides, the CDR3 is TGCAGCGTTACGAAGGACAGCAACACCGGGGAGCTGTTTTTT. It translates to CSVTKDSNTGELFF.

This chain uses TRBV12-3 or TRBV12-4 with TRBJ2-7; D assignment may be TRBD1 or TRBD2 (5 bases each). There are 14 residues in the CDR3. The germline V and J ends were trimmed by 5 bases and 4 bases, with 15 bases remaining between them. As DNA, the CDR3 is TGTGCCAGCAGTCCCGGGACGGCTGATTACGAGCAGTACTTC. Translating gives CASSPGTADYEQYF.

This clonotype showed up just a few times. The gene calls are TRBV5-1 and TRBJ2-7, with 8 bases fitting TRBD1. Germline V lookup: CDR1 SGHRS, CDR2 YFSETQ. The CDR3 extends over 13 amino acids. Losses at the gene ends were 2 bases for V and 3 bases for J; bases not matched to a gene: 1. As DNA, the CDR3 is TGCGCCAGCAGCTTAACAGGGGGCTACGAGCAGTACTTC. As protein: CASSLTGGYEQYF.

This clonotype was observed a few times. This chain joins TRBV7-8 and TRBJ2-2; D possibly matches TRBD1 or TRBD2 (5 bases each). The CDR3 has 15 residues. Germline V lookup: CDR1 SGHVS, CDR2 FQNEAQ. Trimming took off 8 bases at V and 3 bases at J, with 16 bases between the two ends. CDR3 in DNA: TGTGCCAGCGGGGGAGAGACGGGATACACCGGGGAGCTGTTTTTT. It is translated as CASGGETGYTGELFF.

This clonotype was picked up a small number of times. The rearrangement links TRBV2 to TRBJ2-3; no clear D. CDR3 length: 14 residues. The germline gives CDR1 SNHLY, CDR2 FYNNEI. V was trimmed by 8 bases and J by 2 bases, leaving 14 bases between them. CDR3 loop: CASGSISATDTQYF. In DNA form, the CDR3 reads TGTGCCAGCGGTAGTATATCAGCCACAGATACGCAGTATTTT.

This clonotype was picked up a small number of times. The genes are TRBV27 and TRBJ2-2; 12 bases are shared with TRBD1. Germline V gene sequence: CDR1 MNHEY, CDR2 SMNVEV (reference sequence). V was clipped by 6 bases and J by 5 bases; unmatched bases: 4. The CDR3 has 15 amino acids. The CDR3, as DNA: TGTGCCAGCAGGTGGGGACAGGGGGCAACCGGGGAGCTGTTTTTT. This translates into CASRWGQGATGELFF.

This rearrangement joins TRBV12-3 or TRBV12-4 to TRBJ1-1; 7 positions match TRBD1. Germline trimming cut 6 bases from V and 7 bases from J; bases unmatched to any gene: 2. This CDR3 region has 11 residues. CDR3 sequence reads: CASSWTGEAFF. As DNA, the CDR3 is TGTGCCAGCAGCTGGACAGGTGAAGCTTTCTTT.

This clonotype appeared many times. The chain carries TRBV20-1 and TRBJ2-1; D not resolved. This CDR3 has 11 residues. V dropped 5 bases and J dropped 6 bases, with 8 bases sitting between them. Germline-derived CDR1 and CDR2 are DFQATT and SNEGSKA (reference sequence). The CDR3 DNA reads TGCAGTGCTCCCATTATCAATGAGCAGTTCTTC. Translated, it gives CSAPIINEQFF.

This clonotype was seen a handful of times. The rearrangement joins TRBV12-3 or TRBV12-4 to TRBJ1-2; D not certain. V shed 0 bases and J shed 3 bases, with 5 bases lying between them. The CDR3 length is 13 residues. The DNA of the CDR3 is TGTGCCAGCAGTTTAGCAGCCGACTATGGCTACACCTTC. It encodes CASSLAADYGYTF.

On this clonotype itself: Relative to the germline gene, one junction end is altered; a read error may explain this. This sequence joins TRBV29-1 and TRBJ2-1; 9 bases map to TRBD2. Germline CDR1 and CDR2: SQVTM and ANQGSEA. The CDR3 extends over 13 amino acids. This chain's CDR3 is CSVEARGGRGQFF. The CDR3 DNA is TGCAGCGTAGAAGCGCGGGGGGGCCGAGGGCAGTTCTTC.

The CDR3, as DNA: TGTGCCAGCTCACCGGGACAGGGGCACTATGGCTACACCTTC. It yields the protein CASSPGQGHYGYTF. The chain uses TRBV18 and TRBJ1-2; 10 positions agree with TRBD1. From germline, CDR1 is KGHSH and CDR2 LQKENI. Trimming cost V 3 bases and J 3 bases; bases outside gene matches: 1. This CDR3 spans 14 amino acids.

In this sample, this clonotype turned up a few times. V is TRBV18 and J is TRBJ1-5, with 12 bases lining up with TRBD1. J was trimmed by 2 bases and V by 2 bases; bases with no gene match: 7. CDR3 length: 18 amino acids. CDR1 and CDR2 (germline): KGHSH, LQKENI. CDR3 in DNA: TGTGCCAGCTCACCAGGGACAGGGGGCGCGACCGGCAATCAGCCCCAGCATTTT. It encodes CASSPGTGGATGNQPQHF.

This clonotype was counted only a few times. The genes are TRBV20-1 and TRBJ1-2; the D is unclear. Germline values: CDR1 DFQATT, CDR2 SNEGSKA (reference sequence). The ends were cut back, 2 bases at V and 8 bases at J, with 18 bases in the middle. CDR3 size: 14 residues. Here the CDR3 reads CSARPPGLPGGYTF. The CDR3 nucleotides read TGCAGTGCTAGACCACCGGGCCTCCCGGGGGGCTACACCTTC.

This chain connects TRBV12-3 or TRBV12-4 to TRBJ1-3; D unresolved. Deletions cut 6 bases from V and 0 bases from J, with 18 bases between. The CDR3 runs 17 residues. This CDR3 is CASSHHRTGNSGNTIYF. CDR3 DNA: TGTGCCAGCAGCCATCACCGGACGGGGAACTCTGGAAACACCATATATTTT.

The V call is TRBV12-3 or TRBV12-4, the J call TRBJ1-1; no definite D call. This CDR3 has 14 amino acids. V lost 7 bases and J 0 bases, leaving 12 bases between the germline ends. The CDR3 coding sequence is TGTGCCAGCATCTTGCGGGGAATGAACACTGAAGCTTTCTTT. Encoded protein: CASILRGMNTEAFF.

The DNA for the CDR3 is TGTGCCAGCAGCGTCGGACAGAGTCAGCCCCAGCATTTT. Translated, it gives CASSVGQSQPQHF. V usage is TRBV7-9 and J usage is TRBJ1-5; tentative D call: TRBD1 (6 bases). The ends were cut back, 5 bases at V and 6 bases at J, with 11 bases in the middle. Per the germline V gene, CDR1 is SEHNR and CDR2 is FQNEAQ (reference sequence). The CDR3 spans 13 residues.

This chain joins TRBV7-9 and TRBJ2-1, with 8 bases aligning to TRBD1. CDR3 length equals 15 residues. Germline V gene lookup returns CDR1 SEHNR and CDR2 FQNEAQ (reference sequence). After removal of 5 bases from V and 4 bases from J, the junction contained 7 bases not matched to a gene. The CDR3 loop is CASSAGQGRYNEQFF. The CDR3 coding sequence is TGTGCCAGCAGCGCTGGACAGGGCCGGTACAATGAGCAGTTCTTC. Looking up the rest from reference TRBV7-9 and TRBJ2-1 gives the full variable domain: DTGVSQNPRHKITKRGQNVTFRCDPISEHNRLYWYRQTLGQGPEFLTYFQNEAQLEKSRLLSDRFSAERPKGSFSTLEIQRTEQGDSAMYLCASSAGQGRYNEQFFGPGTRLTVL.